This T cell receptor (beta chain) was profiled in a study of OX40 agonist ivuxolimab in advanced cancers. Across the study: Dose-escalation cases comprised hepatocellular carcinoma, melanoma, renal cell or head and neck cancer. It was permissible to have had prior anti-PD-1, anti-PD-L1 or anti-CTLA-4 therapy, and around 40% had some. The study reported partial responses in three patients: one hepatocellular carcinoma, two cutaneous melanoma.

This table comes from immunoSEQ multiplex PCR, and its TCRdb copy is limited to in-frame clones, with some not included. This table has roughly 38,000 clones, about 79% appearing once. A note on this clone: What it binds is not known.

Study-wide results and limits: Among the least clonally expanded were partial responders at 0.1-3.0 mg/kg.

Germline assignment: CDR1 SEHNR and CDR2 FQNEAQ (reference sequence). This CDR3 spans 15 amino acids. V lost 5 bases, J lost 0 bases, and 11 bases lay in between. V gene TRBV7-9 combines with J gene TRBJ1-3; perhaps TRBD1 as D (5 bases). This TCR was recovered from an adult with an advanced solid tumor such as melanoma, head and neck, liver or kidney cancer. The sequencing used CD4+ or CD8+ T cells sorted from blood, collected in a trial of the OX40 agonist ivuxolimab. CDR3: CASSPWTNSGNTIYF. CDR3 DNA: TGTGCCAGCAGCCCCTGGACAAACTCTGGAAACACCATATATTTT.